This T cell receptor beta chain emerged from a study of blood T cell repertoires in COVID-19. This CDR3 spans 14 amino acids. J gave up 8 bases and V 6 bases, and 7 bases lay outside the gene matches. The germline CDR1 and CDR2 sequences are SGHTA and FQGNSA. Authors' methods: Counts of nucleated cells, estimated from reference gene primer amplification, were obtained. Assay used: immunoSEQ multiplex PCR; TCRdb lists only in-frame clones, some missing. That table supplies the V and J calls and clone size; D and trimming were determined from the DNA. The table shows tens of thousands of clones, with approximately 80% occurring only once.

The J gene is TRBJ2-1, the V gene TRBV7-2; 10 bases align to TRBD1. The receptor was isolated from an elderly man with active COVID-19. Sequenced material: peripheral blood. CDR3 bases: TGTGCCAGCAGTTACCGACAGGGGGCCCATGAGCAGTTCTTC. Translating it yields CASSYRQGAHEQFF.